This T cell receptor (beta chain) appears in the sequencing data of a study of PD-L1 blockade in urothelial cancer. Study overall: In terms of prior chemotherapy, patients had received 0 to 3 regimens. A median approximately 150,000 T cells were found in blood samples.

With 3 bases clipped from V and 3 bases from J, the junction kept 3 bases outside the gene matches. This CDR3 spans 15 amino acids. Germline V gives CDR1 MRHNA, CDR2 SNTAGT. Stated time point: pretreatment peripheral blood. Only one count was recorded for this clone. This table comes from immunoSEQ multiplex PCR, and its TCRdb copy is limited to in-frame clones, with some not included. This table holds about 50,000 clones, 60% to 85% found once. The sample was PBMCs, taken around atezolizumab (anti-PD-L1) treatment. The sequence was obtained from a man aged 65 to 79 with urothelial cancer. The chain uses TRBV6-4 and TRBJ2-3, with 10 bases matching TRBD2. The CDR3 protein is CASSELLAGTDTQYF. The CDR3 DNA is TGTGCCAGCAGTGAACTACTAGCGGGGACAGATACGCAGTATTTT.